The TCR beta chain described here comes from a study of OX40 agonist ivuxolimab in advanced cancers. On the study more broadly: The dose-escalation group included hepatocellular carcinoma, melanoma, renal cell carcinoma and head and neck cancer. In three patients, partial responses were observed, one with hepatocellular carcinoma and two with cutaneous melanoma.

To note about this clone: Its antigen is currently unknown.

Assay: immunoSEQ multiplex PCR; the TCRdb copy retains only in-frame clones and omits some. The repertoire consists of approximately 74,000 clones, with approximately 85% occurring once and the leading ten covering roughly 2.3%. Study-wide results and limits: Among T cells, CD8+ cells averaged more expanded clones than CD4+ cells. Also showing low normalized T-cell clonal expansion were some of the nonresponders.

The sample here was CD4+ or CD8+ T cells sorted from blood, taken in a trial of the OX40 agonist ivuxolimab. This receptor was taken from an adult with an advanced solid tumor such as melanoma, head and neck, liver or kidney cancer.

The CDR3 DNA follows: TGTGCCAGCAGCTTCTATAGCGGGATGATAGCCTCCTACAATGAGCAGTTCTTC. As protein: CASSFYSGMIASYNEQFF. The rearrangement uses TRBV9 and TRBJ2-1; 8 bases fit TRBD2. The CDR3 is 18 amino acids. Germline lookup yields CDR1 SGDLS and CDR2 YYNGEE. J gave up 0 bases and V 4 bases, and 12 bases lay outside the gene matches.